The sequence of this TCR beta chain was determined in a study of blood T cell repertoires in COVID-19. The CDR3 covers 18 residues. The junction had 11 bases not matched to a gene; V was cut back by 1 base and J by 7 bases. Germline V gene lookup returns CDR1 SGHAT and CDR2 FQNNGV. Original analysis: Amplification from reference gene primers served as the basis for estimated nucleated cell counts. Sequenced by immunoSEQ multiplex PCR; TCRdb stores in-frame clones only, minus some. V and J calls and clone size are those listed in that table; D and trimming were worked out from the DNA. The table includes 250,000 to 300,000 clones, roughly 90% detected once. Seattle cases were enrolled at active infection and followed longitudinally. This clone was seen more than once but under ten times.

Input material: peripheral blood. This chain joins TRBV11-2 and TRBJ2-2; 11 bases map to TRBD2. The sequence was obtained from a woman younger than 45 with COVID-19, enrolled during active disease. CDR3 sequence reads: CASSLGLGTSGSGGELFF. The DNA for the CDR3 is TGTGCCAGCAGCTTAGGCCTTGGGACTAGCGGTTCGGGCGGGGAGCTGTTTTTT.